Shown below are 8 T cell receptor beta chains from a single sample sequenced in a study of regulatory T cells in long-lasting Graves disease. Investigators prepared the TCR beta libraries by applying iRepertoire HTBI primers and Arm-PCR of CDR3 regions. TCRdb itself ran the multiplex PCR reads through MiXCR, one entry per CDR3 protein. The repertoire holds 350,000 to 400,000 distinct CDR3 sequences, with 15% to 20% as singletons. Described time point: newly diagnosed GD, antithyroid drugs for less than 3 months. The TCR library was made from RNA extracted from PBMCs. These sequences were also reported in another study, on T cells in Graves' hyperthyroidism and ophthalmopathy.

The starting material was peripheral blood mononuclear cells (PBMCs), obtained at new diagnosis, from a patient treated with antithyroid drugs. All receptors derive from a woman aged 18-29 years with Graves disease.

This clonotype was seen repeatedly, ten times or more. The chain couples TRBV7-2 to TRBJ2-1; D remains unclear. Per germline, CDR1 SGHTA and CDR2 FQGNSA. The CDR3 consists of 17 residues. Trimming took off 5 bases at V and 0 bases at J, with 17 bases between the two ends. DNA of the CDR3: TGTGCCAGCAGCCCCCCCGGCTTGCGGAGCTCCTACAATGAGCAGTTCTTC. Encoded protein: CASSPPGLRSSYNEQFF.

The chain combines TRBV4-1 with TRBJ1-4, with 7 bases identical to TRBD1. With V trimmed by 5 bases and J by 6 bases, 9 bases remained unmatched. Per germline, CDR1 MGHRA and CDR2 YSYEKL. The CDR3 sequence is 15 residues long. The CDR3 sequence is CASSVSGTDYEKLFF. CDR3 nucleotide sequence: TGCGCCAGCAGCGTGTCCGGGACAGACTATGAAAAACTGTTTTTT.

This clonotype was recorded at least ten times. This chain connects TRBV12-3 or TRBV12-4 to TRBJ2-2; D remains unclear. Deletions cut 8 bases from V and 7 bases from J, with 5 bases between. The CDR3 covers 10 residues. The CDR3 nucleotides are TGTGCCAGCTATCACGGGGAGCTGTTTTTT. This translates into CASYHGELFF.

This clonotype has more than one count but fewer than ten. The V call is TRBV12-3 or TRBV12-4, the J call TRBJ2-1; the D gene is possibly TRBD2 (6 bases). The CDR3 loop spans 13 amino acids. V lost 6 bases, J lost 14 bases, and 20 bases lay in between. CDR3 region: CASSTTSYSSKFF. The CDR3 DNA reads TGTGCCAGCAGCACTACTAGCTACTCTAGTAAGTTCTTC.

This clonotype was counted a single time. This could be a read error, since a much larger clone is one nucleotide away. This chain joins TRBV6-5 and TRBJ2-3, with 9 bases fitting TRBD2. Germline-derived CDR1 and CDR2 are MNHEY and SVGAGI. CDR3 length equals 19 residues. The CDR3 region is CASSYSNPAGGISTNTQYF. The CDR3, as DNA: TGTGCCAGCAGTTACTCGAATCCGGCGGGAGGGATAAGCACAAATACGCAGTATTTT.

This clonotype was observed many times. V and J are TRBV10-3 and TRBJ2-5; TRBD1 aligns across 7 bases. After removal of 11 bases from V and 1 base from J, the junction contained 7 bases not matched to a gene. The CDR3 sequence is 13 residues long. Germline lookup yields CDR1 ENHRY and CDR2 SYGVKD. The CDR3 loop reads CASHDRVQETQYF. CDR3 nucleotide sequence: TGTGCCTCCCACGACAGGGTCCAAGAGACCCAGTACTTC.

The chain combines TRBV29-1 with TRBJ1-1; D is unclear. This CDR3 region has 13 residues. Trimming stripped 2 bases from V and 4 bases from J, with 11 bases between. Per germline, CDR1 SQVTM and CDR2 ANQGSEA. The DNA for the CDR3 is TGCAGCGTTGAATATCTTGGATCCACTGAAGCTTTCTTT. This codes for CSVEYLGSTEAFF. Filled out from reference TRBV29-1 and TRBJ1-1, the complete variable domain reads SAVISQKPSRDICQRGTSLTIQCQVDSQVTMMFWYRQQPGQSLTLIATANQGSEATYESGFVIDKFPISRPNLTFSTLTVSNMSPEDSSIYLCSVEYLGSTEAFFGQGTRLTVV.

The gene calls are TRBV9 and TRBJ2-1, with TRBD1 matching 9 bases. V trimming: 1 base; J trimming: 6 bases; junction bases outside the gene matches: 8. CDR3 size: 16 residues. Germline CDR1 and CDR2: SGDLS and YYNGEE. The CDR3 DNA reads TGTGCCAGCAGCGTATATATTGGACAGGGGTCCAATGAGCAGTTCTTC. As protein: CASSVYIGQGSNEQFF.